Listed below are T cell receptor beta chains from one sample, sequenced in a study of blood T cell repertoires in COVID-19. Assay: immunoSEQ multiplex PCR; the TCRdb copy retains only in-frame clones and omits some. Here the sample spans approximately 140,000 clones, approximately 84% being singletons. Sequencing used peripheral blood. Receptors were obtained from a human donor in a cohort sampled during active COVID-19. Both conserved end residues are part of each CDR3.

j_gene	v_gene	CDR3aa
TRBJ2-2	TRBV5-4	CASSLGQGLSGELFF
TRBJ2-7	TRBV11-2	CASSSLRDFSYEQYF
TRBJ1-2	TRBV21-1	CASSKVGDSAYGYTF
TRBJ1-1	TRBV6-4	CASSPTGREAAFF
TRBJ2-5	TRBV15	CATSRDRAGRQETQYF
TRBJ1-5	TRBV6-5	CASGLQPQHF
TRBJ2-7	TRBV5-1	CASSLVSYEQYF
TRBJ2-3	TRBV5-1	CASSLAALVETGPGDTQYF
TRBJ2-7	TRBV7-2	CASSLAQGPTYEQYF
TRBJ2-7	TRBV29-1	CSVDSGTGIFYEQYF
TRBJ1-1	TRBV6-2/TRBV6-3	CASSYEKKHF
TRBJ2-7	TRBV5-1	CASSLVAGQEQYF
TRBJ2-5	TRBV5-1	CASSLVAGGLRRGQYF
TRBJ1-2	TRBV15	CATKTGSYGYTF
TRBJ1-3	TRBV6-5	CASSYRGSSGNTIYF
TRBJ2-5	TRBV2	CASGETQYF
TRBJ2-7	TRBV24-1	CATSDSGLAEVVQYF
TRBJ2-1	TRBV11-2	CASSRTSGGNYHNEQFF
TRBJ2-1	TRBV11-3	CASSFGQVNNEQFF
TRBJ2-2	TRBV2	CASSAPFTGYTGELFF
TRBJ2-2	TRBV10-3	CATQGAENTGELFF
TRBJ2-2	TRBV4-2	CASSQEANTGELFF
TRBJ2-1	TRBV2	CASSEVVRLAGEYNEQFF
TRBJ2-7	TRBV3-1/TRBV3-2	CASSQLDCYEQYF
TRBJ1-3	TRBV28	CASRQWGENTIYF
TRBJ2-2	TRBV2	CASSLQGPGELFF
TRBJ2-4	TRBV3-1/TRBV3-2	CASSQEKERGRSNIQYF